Listed below are T cell receptor beta chains from one sample, sequenced in a study of shared clonotypes between healthy human individuals. Some clones are missing from TCRdb's copy, which holds only in-frame ones; the method was immunoSEQ multiplex PCR. The table includes nearly 1,000,000 clones, 60% to 85% detected once. Sequencing used memory CD4+ T cells sorted from blood. The receptors were sampled from a young man in good health. Both conserved end residues are part of each CDR3.

>TRBV18
CASSQGATAAEAFF
>TRBV4-1
CASSPQGPGGNTLAKNIQYF
>TRBV6-1
CASGTLNSYEQYF
>TRBV5-1
CASGPGLQNTGELFF
>TRBV9
CASSVDAGGRNEQYF
>TRBV7-2
CASSSNTVSYEQYF
>TRBV19
CASSLRTGATGELFF
>TRBV30
CAWSTQGGTDTQYF
>TRBV28
CASSLSGGTSTDTQYF
>TRBV15
CATSRAAGGEEKLFF
>TRBV18
CASSPPMLGRSNEQFF
>TRBV11-2
CASSSGHKPNTEAFF
>TRBV10-1
CASSGPGGAGTGELFF
>TRBV6-5
CASSYSGRDQPQHF
>TRBV5-4
CASSLGSVGSYNSPLHF